The following is a T cell receptor (beta chain) sequence with its context. Antigen unknown. These data are taken from a study of shared clonotypes between healthy human individuals. General study results and limits: It was observed that 5% to 6.5% of naive CD4 clonotypes were shared across several donors. The four-donor shared clonotypes exceeded non-shared clonotypes in generation probability, with non-shared ones scoring lower. Across subsets, estimated richness was generally greater for naive than for memory populations.

Genomic DNA (from each subset) was split evenly across several immunoSEQ plates. Assay used: immunoSEQ multiplex PCR; TCRdb lists only in-frame clones, some missing. This repertoire shows around 650,000 clones, about 96% found once; its top ten account for about 0.12%. Naive CD8 isolation took CD45RO-negative cells positively selected for CCR7 and excluded terminally differentiated effector memory CD45RA+ cells. This receptor was obtained from a woman aged 25 to 39 in good health. Specimen: naive CD8+ T cells sorted from blood.

CDR3 amino acids: CASSYYIGREQYF. The CDR3 nucleotides read TGTGCCAGCAGTTACTACATAGGGCGCGAGCAGTACTTC. The V and J genes are TRBV6-5 and TRBJ2-5; D gene uncertain. The DNA end is a closer match to TRBJ2-7, so the J assignment may be wrong. The length of the CDR3 is 13 residues. Germline CDR1 is MNHEY and CDR2 is SVGAGI.